This TCR beta chain originates from a study of blood T cell repertoires in COVID-19. Study background: Specimens from acute and convalescent COVID-19 originated in the United States, Italy and Spain.

In its sample, this clone was seen once. V lost 3 bases and J 8 bases, leaving 16 bases between the germline ends. The CDR3 sequence is 14 residues long. Germline assignment: CDR1 SGHAT and CDR2 FQNNGV. In the original processing: Counts of nucleated cells, estimated from reference gene primer amplification, were obtained. The method was immunoSEQ multiplex PCR; TCRdb's version includes in-frame clones alone and lacks a portion of them. For V, J and clone size, that table is used; D and trimming come from the DNA. This repertoire shows more than 300,000 clones, 89% found once; its top ten account for about a tenth.

Sequenced sample: PBMCs or T cells enriched from blood (not recorded which). The chain joins TRBV11-2 to TRBJ1-1; D possibly corresponds to TRBD1 (5 bases). The receptor comes from a woman aged 25 to 39 who had recovered from COVID-19. CDR3: CASSLDIASAEAFF. CDR3 nucleotides: TGTGCCAGCAGCTTGGACATTGCCTCAGCGGAAGCTTTCTTT.